This section outlines one TCR beta chain sequence together with its context. This entry belongs to a study of blood T cell repertoires in COVID-19. Turning to the study itself: Collection of acute and convalescent COVID-19 samples took place in the United States, Italy and Spain. Nucleic acid was either cDNA or gDNA, and it came from T cells, B-cell-depleted T cells, or PBMCs.

A Seattle source enrolled patients during active infection and followed them longitudinally. Authors' methods: It was from reference gene primer amplification that nucleated cell counts were estimated. The table came from immunoSEQ multiplex PCR; TCRdb's copy has only in-frame clones and leaves some out. The DNA gave D and trimming, while V, J and clone size come from that table. The sample has roughly 260,000 clones, approximately 91% seen once. In germline, CDR1 is SEHNR, CDR2 FQNEAQ (reference sequence). The J segment lost 0 bases and the V segment lost 5 bases, leaving 7 bases of the junction unmatched. The CDR3 runs 18 residues.

Sequencing was carried out using peripheral blood. The clonotype comes from a woman aged 25 to 39 with COVID-19, enrolled during active disease. This chain connects TRBV7-9 to TRBJ2-6; 10 bases are shared with TRBD1. The CDR3 region is CASSPGTGELSGANVLTF. The CDR3 DNA is TGTGCCAGCAGCCCAGGGACAGGGGAACTCTCTGGGGCCAACGTCCTGACTTTC.